These 31 T cell receptor beta chains share one sample of origin, sequenced in a study of blood T cell repertoires in COVID-19. Data came from immunoSEQ multiplex PCR; TCRdb stores just in-frame clones and leaves some out. Among around 29,000 clones, 88% were seen once, and the ten largest hold roughly 13%. Sequenced material: peripheral blood. These receptor sequences come from a human donor with active COVID-19. The donor label of this sample is uncertain.

The chain couples TRBV6-5 to TRBJ1-2, with 8 nucleotides matching TRBD1. Germline V gene sequence: CDR1 MNHEY, CDR2 SVGAGI. The CDR3 consists of 15 residues. With V trimmed by 6 bases and J by 4 bases, 10 bases remained unmatched. The CDR3 nucleotides are TGTGCCAGCAGGCATACAGGGGGAGAGGGCTATGGCTACACCTTC. Its translation: CASRHTGGEGYGYTF.

The V call is TRBV10-3, the J call TRBJ1-1, with a possible D match to TRBD1 (6 bases). The CDR3 sequence is 15 residues long. Germline loops: CDR1 ENHRY, CDR2 SYGVKD. V was shortened by 7 bases and J by 1 base, with 16 bases between the two germline ends. The CDR3: CAINDWAGENTEAFF. The CDR3 DNA is TGTGCCATCAACGATTGGGCAGGGGAGAACACTGAAGCTTTCTTT.

This chain uses TRBV6-2 or TRBV6-3 with TRBJ2-2; D perhaps matches TRBD1 (5 bases). CDR3 length: 18 residues. Looked up from germline, CDR1 is MNHEY and CDR2 is SVGEGT. The V and J ends lost 6 bases and 1 base respectively, with 21 bases between them. DNA of the CDR3: TGTGCCAGCAGCTCCTCTCTGGGGCGGAGCTTGAACACCGGGGAGCTGTTTTTT. Translation: CASSSSLGRSLNTGELFF.

The V and J genes are TRBV27 and TRBJ1-4; D gene ambiguous. In germline, CDR1 is MNHEY, CDR2 SMNVEV (reference sequence). V was trimmed by 2 bases and J by 7 bases, leaving 11 bases between them. This CDR3 has 14 residues. The CDR3 here is CASSLSPAGEKLFF. The CDR3 DNA reads TGTGCCAGCAGTTTAAGCCCCGCGGGTGAAAAACTGTTTTTT.

The chain links TRBV4-2 to TRBJ1-2, with D possibly TRBD1 on 5 matching bases. V was clipped by 4 bases and J by 3 bases, with 15 bases between them. The CDR3 covers 15 residues. The V gene's germline CDR1 is LGHNA and CDR2 YNFKEQ. CDR3 nucleotide sequence: TGTGCCAGCAGCCGAGATGACGGGACTTACTATGGCTACACCTTC. The encoded protein is CASSRDDGTYYGYTF.

The chain carries TRBV20-1 and TRBJ2-6; possible D gene TRBD1, 6 bases. The CDR3 totals 16 residues. Germline assignment: CDR1 DFQATT and CDR2 SNEGSKA (reference sequence). V was shortened by 3 bases and J by 0 bases, with 12 bases between the two germline ends. The CDR3 bases are TGCAGTGCTAGTCAGACAGGTAGCTCTGGGGCCAACGTCCTGACTTTC. Its translation is CSASQTGSSGANVLTF.

The genes are TRBV15 and TRBJ2-6; D gene uncertain. The length of the CDR3 is 17 residues. V was cut by 1 base and J by 0 bases, with 10 bases left in between. The germline gives CDR1 LNHNV, CDR2 YYDKDF (reference sequence). This chain's CDR3 is CATSRGGDTSGANVLTF. The CDR3 DNA reads as TGTGCCACCAGCAGAGGTGGTGACACCTCTGGGGCCAACGTCCTGACTTTC.

This chain joins TRBV19 and TRBJ1-5, with unresolved D. V shed 7 bases and J shed 2 bases, with 15 bases lying between them. The CDR3 runs to 15 residues. Germline loops: CDR1 LNHDA, CDR2 SQIVND (reference sequence). The CDR3 DNA sequence: TGTGCCAGTACCCTTCATCCCCGGGGCAATCAGCCCCAGCATTTT. Amino acid sequence: CASTLHPRGNQPQHF.

The chain carries TRBV7-3 and TRBJ2-1; 8 positions agree with TRBD1. CDR3 length: 15 residues. Trimming removed 3 bases from V and 4 bases from J; junction bases left unmatched: 5. The germline V gene has CDR1 SGHTA and CDR2 FQGTGA. Written as DNA, the CDR3 is TGTGCCAGCAGCTTCGACAGGGGTACTTACAATGAGCAGTTCTTC. Residues: CASSFDRGTYNEQFF. The entire variable domain, with the rest obtained from reference TRBV7-3 and TRBJ2-1, is as follows: GAGVSQTPSNKVTEKGKYVELRCDPISGHTALYWYRQSLGQGPEFLIYFQGTGAADDSGLPNDRFFAVRPEGSVSTLKIQRTERGDSAVYLCASSFDRGTYNEQFFGPGTRLTVL.

This chain links TRBV18 with TRBJ1-6; the match to TRBD1 covers 10 bases. There are 17 residues in the CDR3. V trimming: 1 base; J trimming: 8 bases; junction bases outside the gene matches: 8. The V gene's germline CDR1 is KGHSH and CDR2 LQKENI. DNA of the CDR3: TGTGCCAGCTCACCACAGACAGGGGGCTACGGTGATTCACCCCTCCACTTT. The encoded protein is CASSPQTGGYGDSPLHF. The whole variable domain, remainder taken from reference TRBV18 and TRBJ1-6, is NAGVMQNPRHLVRRRGQEARLRCSPMKGHSHVYWYRQLPEEGLKFMVYLQKENIIDESGMPKERFSAEFPKEGPSILRIQQVVRGDSAAYFCASSPQTGGYGDSPLHFGNGTRLTVT.

The V and J genes are TRBV7-8 and TRBJ1-6; TRBD1 matches at 7 bases. Germline V lookup: CDR1 SGHVS, CDR2 FQNEAQ. The CDR3 runs 15 residues. Trimming took 4 bases from V and 7 from J; bases not matched to a gene: 7. CDR3 amino acids: CASSSHIGGNSPLHF. The CDR3 DNA sequence: TGTGCCAGCAGCTCCCACATAGGGGGCAATTCACCCCTCCACTTT. The entire variable domain, with the rest obtained from reference TRBV7-8 and TRBJ1-6, is as follows: GAGVSQSPRYKVAKRGQDVALRCDPISGHVSLFWYQQALGQGPEFLTYFQNEAQLDKSGLPSDRFFAERPEGSVSTLKIQRTQQEDSAVYLCASSSHIGGNSPLHFGNGTRLTVT.

CDR3 region: CASSDRVSNEKLFF. CDR3 DNA sequence: TGTGCCAGTAGTGACAGGGTGTCTAATGAAAAACTGTTTTTT. The chain is built from TRBV19 and TRBJ1-4; 7 positions agree with TRBD1. Germline V gene sequence: CDR1 LNHDA, CDR2 SQIVND (reference sequence). V trimming: 5 bases; J trimming: 3 bases; junction bases outside the gene matches: 3. The CDR3 length is 14 residues.

Here the CDR3 DNA reads TGCAGCGTTGACGACAGGAAAACCTCTGGAAACACCATATATTTT. Amino acids: CSVDDRKTSGNTIYF. The chain couples TRBV29-1 to TRBJ1-3; D is possibly TRBD1 (6 bases). The CDR3 runs 15 residues. Trimming cost V 3 bases and J 0 bases, with 12 bases left between them. Per the germline V gene, CDR1 is SQVTM and CDR2 is ANQGSEA. Variable domain in full (rest from reference TRBV29-1 and TRBJ1-3): SAVISQKPSRDICQRGTSLTIQCQVDSQVTMMFWYRQQPGQSLTLIATANQGSEATYESGFVIDKFPISRPNLTFSTLTVSNMSPEDSSIYLCSVDDRKTSGNTIYFGEGSWLTVV.

This clone occurred once. J is TRBJ1-4 and V is TRBV3-1 (or the pseudogene TRBV3-2); no definite D call. Germline loops: CDR1 LGHDT, CDR2 YNNKEL (reference sequence). This CDR3 is 13 amino acids long. V dropped 0 bases and J dropped 11 bases, with 10 bases sitting between them. CDR3 protein: CASSQDFGRKLFF. Here the CDR3 DNA reads TGTGCCAGCAGCCAAGATTTCGGGAGGAAACTGTTTTTT.

The chain joins TRBV6-2 or TRBV6-3 to TRBJ2-1; 7 bases are a match to TRBD2. The V and J ends lost 0 bases and 10 bases, in that order; junction bases with no gene match: 6. Germline V lookup: CDR1 MNHEY, CDR2 SVGEGT. The CDR3 is 14 amino acids. The CDR3 nucleotides read TGTGCCAGCAGTTACTCACCCAGTAGCGGGGAGCAGTTCTTC. Translation: CASSYSPSSGEQFF.

The V and J genes are TRBV6-6 and TRBJ2-2; TRBD1 matches 7 bases. Germline assignment: CDR1 MNHNY and CDR2 SVGAGI (reference sequence). The CDR3 runs 13 residues. J lost 5 bases, V lost 6 bases, and 3 bases had no gene match. The CDR3 loop reads CASRQGETGELFF. The CDR3 nucleotides are TGTGCCAGCAGGCAGGGGGAAACCGGGGAGCTGTTTTTT.

The chain employs TRBV5-1 and TRBJ2-1; 16 nucleotides line up with TRBD2. The CDR3 sequence is 16 residues long. The germline V gene has CDR1 SGHRS and CDR2 YFSETQ. V gave up 6 bases and J gave up 2 bases; unmatched junction bases: 2. CDR3 residues: CASKGTSGGAYNEQFF. The CDR3 nucleotides are TGCGCCAGCAAAGGGACTAGCGGGGGGGCCTACAATGAGCAGTTCTTC.

V usage is TRBV19 and J usage is TRBJ2-1, with 7 bases lining up with TRBD1. There are 17 residues in the CDR3. V lost 5 bases, J lost 6 bases, and 16 bases stayed unmatched. Germline CDR1 LNHDA, CDR2 SQIVND (reference sequence). CDR3 bases: TGTGCCAGTAGTGACGAAAAGTATGGGACAGCACTCAATGAGCAGTTCTTC. This codes for CASSDEKYGTALNEQFF.

This clone appeared a single time. J is TRBJ1-3 and V is TRBV19; D gene uncertain. The CDR3 spans 17 residues. Trimming removed 3 bases from V and 0 bases from J, with 15 bases in between. The germline gives CDR1 LNHDA, CDR2 SQIVND (reference sequence). CDR3: CASSMVFGRSSGNTIYF. The CDR3 nucleotides are TGTGCCAGTAGTATGGTGTTCGGGAGAAGCTCTGGAAACACCATATATTTT.

This chain uses TRBV6-2 or TRBV6-3 with TRBJ1-2; D is perhaps TRBD1 (5 bases). Germline CDR1 MNHEY, CDR2 SVGEGT. This CDR3 has 16 residues. Trimming shortened V by 5 bases and J by 8 bases, and 24 bases separated the two germline ends. CDR3 region: CASSPRTGGGIYGYTF. The CDR3 nucleotides are TGTGCCAGCAGTCCCAGGACCGGGGGAGGTATTTACGGCTACACCTTC.

This chain connects TRBV4-3 to TRBJ1-1; 8 bases align to TRBD1. Germline CDR1 is LGHNA and CDR2 is YSLEER. The CDR3 covers 18 residues. V shed 1 base, J shed 4 bases, and the junction held 14 bases outside the gene matches. Here the CDR3 DNA reads TGCGCCAGCAGCCAAGTTGCAACAGGGGGGCTTTGGGGCACTGAAGCTTTCTTT. Translating gives CASSQVATGGLWGTEAFF.

This clone was observed a single time. This CDR3 reads CAIRNNGLAGEQYF. CDR3 bases: TGTGCCATCAGAAATAACGGACTAGCGGGGGAGCAGTACTTC. V and J are TRBV10-3 and TRBJ2-7; 12 bases map to TRBD2. Germline assignment: CDR1 ENHRY and CDR2 SYGVKD. The CDR3 is made up of 14 amino acids. Trimming at V came to 6 bases and at J to 7 bases, leaving 7 bases not matched to a gene.

This chain uses TRBV15 with TRBJ1-2; a possible D gene is TRBD1 (5 bases). The germline V gene encodes CDR1 LNHNV and CDR2 YYDKDF (reference sequence). The V end was cut by 5 bases, the J end by 5 bases, with 12 bases between. CDR3 length: 13 amino acids. The DNA of the CDR3 is TGTGCCACCAGCTCCGGTGGGGGGTATGGCTACACCTTC. It yields the protein CATSSGGGYGYTF. Full variable domain (missing parts from reference TRBV15 and TRBJ1-2): DAMVIQNPRYQVTQFGKPVTLSCSQTLNHNVMYWYQQKSSQAPKLLFHYYDKDFNNEADTPDNFQSRRPNTSFCFLDIRSPGLGDTAMYLCATSSGGGYGYTFGSGTRLTVV.

The CDR3 DNA reads TGTGCCACCAGTGATTGGACCAGACAGGGTAAGGACACAGATACGCAGTATTTT. Translating gives CATSDWTRQGKDTDTQYF. V gene TRBV24-1 combines with J gene TRBJ2-3; 7 bases fit TRBD1. Germline loops: CDR1 KGHDR, CDR2 SFDVKD. The CDR3 loop spans 18 amino acids. The V and J ends lost 2 bases and 2 bases, in that order; junction bases with no gene match: 12.

This clone was seen just once. The chain has TRBV4-2 and TRBJ1-5; TRBD1 matches 10 bases. This CDR3 has 17 amino acids. V lost 0 bases to trimming and J lost 2 bases; unmatched junction nucleotides: 4. Germline assignment: CDR1 LGHNA and CDR2 YNFKEQ. Written as DNA, the CDR3 is TGTGCCAGCAGCCAAGAACGGACAGGGGGGGGCAATCAGCCCCAGCATTTT. Translated, it gives CASSQERTGGGNQPQHF.

The rearrangement uses TRBV9 and TRBJ2-1; 11 positions agree with TRBD2. Per the germline V gene, CDR1 is SGDLS and CDR2 is YYNGEE. Trimming removed 4 bases from V and 4 bases from J; junction bases left unmatched: 4. This CDR3 contains 15 residues. CDR3 residues: CASSSTSGGYNEQFF. For the CDR3, the DNA is TGTGCCAGCAGCTCTACTAGCGGGGGTTACAATGAGCAGTTCTTC.

This clone was observed a few times. The chain couples TRBV5-1 to TRBJ2-7, with 7 bases identical to TRBD1. Per the germline V gene, CDR1 is SGHRS and CDR2 is YFSETQ. The CDR3 length is 14 residues. J lost 0 bases, V lost 4 bases, and 4 bases had no gene match. The chain's CDR3 is CASSQGQISYEQYF. The CDR3 DNA sequence: TGCGCCAGCAGCCAGGGACAGATCTCCTACGAGCAGTACTTC.

The V gene is TRBV4-3, the J gene TRBJ1-6, with D unresolved. The V end was cut by 2 bases, the J end by 6 bases, with 14 bases between. This CDR3 contains 16 residues. Germline values: CDR1 LGHNA, CDR2 YSLEER. CDR3 DNA sequence: TGCGCCAGCAGCCAACAACCTACGTCTACTAATTCACCCCTCCACTTT. Its protein is CASSQQPTSTNSPLHF.

The chain links TRBV25-1 to TRBJ2-5; D is possibly TRBD1 (6 bases). The CDR3 is 14 amino acids. Germline V lookup: CDR1 MGHDK, CDR2 SYGVNS. With 6 bases removed from V and 5 bases from J, the gap between germline ends came to 16 bases. CDR3 bases: TGTGCCAGCAGCGAGGTCAGGGGCGGGGAGACCCAGTACTTC. It yields the protein CASSEVRGGETQYF.

This chain uses TRBV3-1 (or the pseudogene TRBV3-2) with TRBJ2-6; D possibly corresponds to TRBD2 (5 bases). From germline, CDR1 is LGHDT and CDR2 YNNKEL (reference sequence). The CDR3 has 19 amino acids. V was pared by 0 bases and J by 0 bases, with 15 bases between. In DNA, the CDR3 is TGTGCCAGCAGCCAAGAATCCTTTATAGCGTTCTCTGGGGCCAACGTCCTGACTTTC. It codes for CASSQESFIAFSGANVLTF.

The chain recombines TRBV7-2 with TRBJ2-5, with 7 bases aligning to TRBD1. This CDR3 is built from 16 residues. From germline, CDR1 is SGHTA and CDR2 FQGNSA. V shed 2 bases, J shed 1 base, and the junction held 7 bases outside the gene matches. CDR3 sequence: CASSLSVTGSQETQYF. DNA of the CDR3: TGTGCCAGCAGCTTAAGCGTGACAGGGAGCCAAGAGACCCAGTACTTC.